Shown below are 21 T cell receptor beta chains from a single sample sequenced in a study of T-cell memory formation after mild COVID-19 (dated by TCRdb to the early 2020s). Library prep was done by 5' RACE. Sequencer: Illumina NovaSeq 6000. The public reads were run again by TCRdb, first through fastp at Q25 and then through MiXCR, and only productive beta chains were kept. Every entry covers one CDR3 protein and lists the most common genes and DNA from its rows. The sample records 450,000 or so distinct CDR3 sequences, roughly 25% of which are singletons. The ten largest clones take up 12% of the sample. Input material: PBMCs or a T cell subset sorted from them (not recorded which). The receptors were gathered from an adult woman who had mild COVID-19 (a few samples of this study predate the infection). The sample titles of this study are shuffled in the database, so cell type and time point are left out; the donor was told from shared clones.

The CDR3 is CASRSGDRGAQPQHF. CDR3 DNA: TGTGCCAGCCGTAGTGGGGACAGGGGGGCTCAGCCCCAGCATTTT. The chain carries TRBV19 and TRBJ1-5; 11 bases are shared with TRBD1. CDR1 is LNHDA and CDR2 is SQIVND in the germline V gene (reference sequence). V gave up 9 bases and J gave up 6 bases; unmatched junction bases: 10. The CDR3 length is 15 residues.

This clonotype was detected a few times. V and J are TRBV6-5 and TRBJ2-7; D is possibly TRBD1 (6 bases). V was clipped by 4 bases and J by 2 bases, with 15 bases between them. The CDR3 is 15 residues long. Germline CDR1 MNHEY, CDR2 SVGAGI. DNA of the CDR3: TGTGCCAGCAGTTCCAGGGGTCCCCTCACCTACGAGCAGTACTTC. It specifies CASSSRGPLTYEQYF.

This clonotype showed up just a few times. The V gene is TRBV12-3 or TRBV12-4, the J gene TRBJ2-1; the match to TRBD2 covers 8 bases. The CDR3 length is 15 residues. The V gene end was trimmed by 4 bases and the J gene end by 7 bases; junction bases not matched to a gene: 9. The CDR3 region is CASSWGLGRWNEQFF. CDR3 nucleotides: TGTGCCAGCAGTTGGGGACTAGGGAGGTGGAATGAGCAGTTCTTC.

The chain couples TRBV6-5 to TRBJ1-1, with D hard to call. Germline V gene sequence: CDR1 MNHEY, CDR2 SVGAGI. Between the trimmed V and J ends, which lost 2 bases and 1 base, there was a span of 5 bases. This CDR3 contains 13 residues. CDR3 sequence: CASSYDGNTEAFF. The CDR3 region has the DNA TGTGCCAGCAGTTACGACGGGAACACTGAAGCTTTCTTT.

The table lists this clonotype with a count of one. This chain links TRBV30 with TRBJ2-1, with 8 bases matching TRBD2. This CDR3 spans 16 amino acids. CDR1 and CDR2 (germline): GTSNPN, SVGIG (reference sequence). After removal of 2 bases from V and 7 bases from J, the junction contained 13 bases not matched to a gene. CDR3 DNA sequence: TGTGCCTGGAGTAGTAAGGGTAGCGGGAAATATAATGAGCAGTTCTTC. Its translation is CAWSSKGSGKYNEQFF.

The chain recombines TRBV2 with TRBJ1-1, with TRBD1 identical over 7 bases. The CDR3 contains 13 residues. The V gene end was trimmed by 2 bases and the J gene end by 12 bases; junction bases not matched to a gene: 9. The germline gives CDR1 SNHLY, CDR2 FYNNEI. For the CDR3, the DNA is TGTGCCAGCAGTGAAACCAGGGGGACCGAAACTTTCTTT. Residues: CASSETRGTETFF. Full variable domain (remainder filled in from reference TRBV2 and TRBJ1-1): EPEVTQTPSHQVTQMGQEVILRCVPISNHLYFYWYRQILGQKVEFLVSFYNNEISEKSEIFDDQFSVERPDGSNFTLKIRSTKLEDSAMYFCASSETRGTETFFGQGTRLTVV.

This clonotype was counted between two and nine times. The chain uses TRBV20-1 and TRBJ2-7; 8 nucleotides agree with TRBD2. CDR3 length: 17 amino acids. Trimming at V came to 6 bases and at J to 2 bases, leaving 18 bases not matched to a gene. From germline, CDR1 is DFQATT and CDR2 SNEGSKA (reference sequence). CDR3 in DNA: TGCAGTGCGAGGGTGCTAGGGCTTAGCGGGGCTGCCTACGAGCAGTACTTC. Translating it yields CSARVLGLSGAAYEQYF.

This clonotype was recorded at least ten times. This sequence joins TRBV7-2 and TRBJ1-2; D perhaps matches TRBD1 (6 bases). CDR1 and CDR2 (germline): SGHTA, FQGNSA. The CDR3 is 16 amino acids. The V end was cut by 3 bases, the J end by 2 bases, with 16 bases between. The CDR3 sequence is CASSLERATGNYGYTF. The CDR3 nucleotides read TGTGCCAGCAGCTTGGAGAGGGCTACAGGGAACTATGGCTACACCTTC. The full variable domain, rest sourced from reference TRBV7-2 and TRBJ1-2, is GAGVSQSPSNKVTEKGKDVELRCDPISGHTALYWYRQSLGQGLEFLIYFQGNSAPDKSGLPSDRFSAERTGGSVSTLTIQRTQQEDSAVYLCASSLERATGNYGYTFGSGTRLTVV.

The chain combines TRBV7-8 with TRBJ2-7; a weak D match, TRBD2 (5 bases). V dropped 9 bases and J dropped 3 bases, with 9 bases sitting between them. Germline V gene lookup returns CDR1 SGHVS and CDR2 FQNEAQ. The length of the CDR3 is 11 residues. In DNA, the CDR3 is TGTGCCAGTGACGAGGGCTACGAGCAGTACTTC. This encodes CASDEGYEQYF.

This rearrangement joins TRBV3-1 to TRBJ1-1; 12 bases map to TRBD1. The length of the CDR3 is 15 residues. V lost 4 bases, J lost 6 bases, and 6 bases stayed unmatched. In germline, CDR1 is LGHDT, CDR2 YNNKEL (reference sequence). The CDR3 sequence: CASSPGTGGRSEAFF. The CDR3 DNA follows: TGTGCCAGCAGCCCCGGGACAGGGGGCAGATCTGAAGCTTTCTTT.

The chain carries TRBV3-1 and TRBJ2-6, with D possibly being TRBD1 or TRBD2 (5 bases each). V was cut by 4 bases and J by 1 base, with 14 bases left in between. CDR1 is LGHDT and CDR2 is YNNKEL in the germline V gene (reference sequence). This CDR3 has 17 residues. The CDR3 nucleotides are TGTGCCAGCAGCCTAAGGGGACCCCGGTCTGGGGCCAACGTCCTGACTTTC. It yields the protein CASSLRGPRSGANVLTF.

The J gene is TRBJ2-1, the V gene TRBV29-1; 9 nucleotides agree with TRBD2. The germline V gene encodes CDR1 SQVTM and CDR2 ANQGSEA. The CDR3 has 15 residues. V gave up 1 base and J gave up 3 bases; unmatched junction bases: 4. The CDR3 bases are TGCAGCGTTGAAGTTCCTAGCGGGAACTACAATGAGCAGTTCTTC. The encoded protein is CSVEVPSGNYNEQFF.

V gene TRBV7-9 combines with J gene TRBJ1-4, with 7 bases aligning to TRBD1. This CDR3 region has 15 residues. The V gene end was trimmed by 5 bases and the J gene end by 8 bases; junction bases not matched to a gene: 11. Germline V gives CDR1 SEHNR, CDR2 FQNEAQ (reference sequence). CDR3 residues: CASSLTGNREEKLFF. The CDR3 DNA sequence: TGTGCCAGCAGCCTGACAGGGAATCGGGAAGAAAAACTGTTTTTT. Together with reference TRBV7-9 and TRBJ1-4, the CDR3 gives the full variable domain: DTGVSQNPRHKITKRGQNVTFRCDPISEHNRLYWYRQTLGQGPEFLTYFQNEAQLEKSRLLSDRFSAERPKGSFSTLEIQRTEQGDSAMYLCASSLTGNREEKLFFGSGTQLSVL.

This clonotype was detected a few times. The chain carries TRBV9 and TRBJ2-5; 8 bases line up with TRBD2. The CDR3 contains 17 residues. V was clipped by 5 bases and J by 2 bases; unmatched bases: 14. Germline CDR1 SGDLS, CDR2 YYNGEE. The CDR3 DNA is TGTGCCAGCAGTGGACTCCGGGGGGGCCGAGGTCAAGAGACCCAGTACTTC. Protein sequence: CASSGLRGGRGQETQYF.

V gene TRBV7-9 combines with J gene TRBJ2-3; no definite D call. The germline CDR1 and CDR2 sequences are SEHNR and FQNEAQ (reference sequence). V was trimmed by 5 bases and J by 4 bases, leaving 13 bases between them. The CDR3 runs 14 residues. This CDR3 reads CASSQEDKADTQYF. CDR3 sequence (DNA): TGTGCCAGCAGCCAAGAGGATAAGGCAGATACGCAGTATTTT.

The genes are TRBV5-5 and TRBJ1-2; D remains unclear. The CDR3 length is 12 residues. Per germline, CDR1 SGHKS and CDR2 YYEKEE (reference sequence). The V and J ends lost 0 bases and 8 bases respectively, with 8 bases between them. The CDR3 nucleotides are TGTGCCAGCAGCTTGGACGGTATCGGCTACACCTTC. This sequence encodes CASSLDGIGYTF.

This clonotype was found a few times. CDR3 DNA sequence: TGTGCCAGCAGCACTCCTAGAGGCGAGCAGTTCTTC. Amino acids: CASSTPRGEQFF. The chain is built from TRBV7-2 and TRBJ2-1; no definite D call. This CDR3 region has 12 residues. V was trimmed by 5 bases and J by 10 bases, leaving 12 bases between them. In germline, CDR1 is SGHTA, CDR2 FQGNSA.

The chain employs TRBV29-1 and TRBJ2-1, with 9 bases aligning to TRBD2. The germline gives CDR1 SQVTM, CDR2 ANQGSEA. The V gene end was trimmed by 8 bases and the J gene end by 5 bases; junction bases not matched to a gene: 16. The CDR3 has 16 residues. CDR3 sequence: CSRPGLAMGGHNEQFF. As DNA, the CDR3 is TGCAGCAGACCGGGACTAGCCATGGGGGGCCACAATGAGCAGTTCTTC.

This clonotype was found a few times. The chain has TRBV11-1 and TRBJ1-2; the match to TRBD1 covers 7 bases. This CDR3 region has 16 residues. Trimming at V came to 5 bases and at J to 2 bases, leaving 11 bases not matched to a gene. The V gene's germline CDR1 is SGHAT and CDR2 FQDESV (reference sequence). Here the CDR3 DNA reads TGTGCCAGCAGCCTCAGCCCGGGACAGACAAACTATGGCTACACCTTC. It specifies CASSLSPGQTNYGYTF.

This clonotype was counted at least ten times. The CDR3 spells CAWSRTSFRSYEQYF. DNA of the CDR3: TGTGCCTGGAGCCGCACGTCTTTCCGGTCCTACGAGCAGTACTTC. The chain links TRBV30 to TRBJ2-7; the D is unclear. V lost 3 bases to trimming and J lost 1 base, with 16 bases between them. This CDR3 region has 15 residues. Per the germline V gene, CDR1 is GTSNPN and CDR2 is SVGIG (reference sequence).

V gene TRBV14 combines with J gene TRBJ2-7; D call uncertain. CDR1 and CDR2 from the germline V gene are SGHDN and FVKESK. The CDR3 is 14 residues long. The ends were cut back, 0 bases at V and 7 bases at J, with 13 bases in the middle. CDR3 bases: TGTGCCAGCAGCCAAGATGTTGGTTGGCTAGAGCAGTACTTC. The encoded protein is CASSQDVGWLEQYF.